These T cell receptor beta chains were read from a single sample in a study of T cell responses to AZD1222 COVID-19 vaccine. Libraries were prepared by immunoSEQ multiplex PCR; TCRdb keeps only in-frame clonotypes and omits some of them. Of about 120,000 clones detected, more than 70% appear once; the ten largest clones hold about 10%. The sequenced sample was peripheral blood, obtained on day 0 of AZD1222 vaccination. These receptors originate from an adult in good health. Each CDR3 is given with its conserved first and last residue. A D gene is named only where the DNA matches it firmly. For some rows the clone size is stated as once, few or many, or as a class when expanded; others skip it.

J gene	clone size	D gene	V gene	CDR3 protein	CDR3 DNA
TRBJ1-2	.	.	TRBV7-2	CASSIGTTNYGYTF	TGTGCCAGCAGCATCGGGACGACTAACTATGGCTACACCTTC
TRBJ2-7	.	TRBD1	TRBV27	CASRGPVGEQYF	TGTGCCTCTAGGGGGCCCGTAGGGGAGCAGTACTTC
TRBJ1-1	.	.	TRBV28	CASSLRGRTEAFF	TGTGCCAGCAGTTTACGGGGAAGGACTGAAGCTTTCTTT
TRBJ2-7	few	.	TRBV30	CAWSVLPGAYEQYF	TGTGCCTGGAGTGTACTTCCAGGGGCCTACGAGCAGTACTTC
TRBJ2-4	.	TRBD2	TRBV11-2	CASSSRTSGGVLAKNIQYF	TGTGCCAGCAGCTCCCGGACTAGCGGGGGGGTGCTAGCCAAAAACATTCAGTACTTC
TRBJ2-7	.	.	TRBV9	CASSPRSDFNYEQYF	TGTGCCAGCAGCCCGCGGTCGGATTTTAACTACGAGCAGTACTTC
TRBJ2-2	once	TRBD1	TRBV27	CASSLWSVAAGGQGTGELFF	TGTGCCAGCAGTTTATGGTCGGTCGCCGCAGGGGGCCAGGGGACCGGGGAGCTGTTTTTT
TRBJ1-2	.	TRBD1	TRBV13	CASSLQGGGYTF	TGTGCCAGCAGCTTACAGGGGGGCGGCTACACCTTC
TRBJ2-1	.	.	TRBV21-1	CASSKVRVRGNEQFF	TGTGCCAGCAGCAAAGTAAGGGTCAGGGGAAATGAGCAGTTCTTC
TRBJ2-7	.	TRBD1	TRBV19	CASSDGAGGTYEQYF	TGTGCCAGTAGTGATGGAGCAGGGGGAACCTACGAGCAGTACTTC
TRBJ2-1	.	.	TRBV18	CASSPRGADEQFF	TGTGCCAGCTCACCCAGGGGCGCGGATGAGCAGTTCTTC
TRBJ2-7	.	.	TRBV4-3	CASSQDPDSSYEQYF	TGCGCCAGCAGCCAAGATCCCGACAGTTCCTACGAGCAGTACTTC
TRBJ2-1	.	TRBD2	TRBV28	CASSLSGRRDEQFF	TGTGCCAGCAGTTTGAGCGGGAGGAGAGATGAGCAGTTCTTC
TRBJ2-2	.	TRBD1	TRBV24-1	CATSDGQGRRELFF	TGTGCCACCAGTGACGGACAGGGGCGAAGGGAGCTGTTTTTT
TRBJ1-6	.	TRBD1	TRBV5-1	CASSPLAGQGNSPLHF	TGCGCCAGCAGCCCCCTCGCGGGACAGGGTAATTCACCCCTCCACTTT
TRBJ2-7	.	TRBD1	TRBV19	CASTMTGGATDEQYF	TGTGCCAGTACTATGACAGGGGGCGCGACGGACGAGCAGTACTTC
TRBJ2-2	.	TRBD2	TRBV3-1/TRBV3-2	CASSLNAGAGELFF	TGTGCCAGCAGCCTGAATGCGGGGGCCGGGGAGCTGTTTTTT
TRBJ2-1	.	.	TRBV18	CASSPPIGGYNEQFF	TGTGCCAGCTCACCACCGATCGGGGGCTACAATGAGCAGTTCTTC
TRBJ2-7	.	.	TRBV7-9	CASSGVGSSYEQYF	TGTGCCAGCAGCGGGGTTGGCAGCTCCTACGAGCAGTACTTC
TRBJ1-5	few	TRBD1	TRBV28	CASEGQPIRNQPQHF	TGTGCCAGCGAGGGACAGCCGATACGCAATCAGCCCCAGCATTTT
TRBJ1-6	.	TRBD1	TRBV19	CARTGFSYNSPLHF	TGTGCCAGGACAGGGTTCTCCTATAATTCACCCCTCCACTTT
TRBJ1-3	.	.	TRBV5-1	CASSLEGFSGNTIYF	TGCGCCAGCAGCTTGGAGGGGTTTTCTGGAAACACCATATATTTT
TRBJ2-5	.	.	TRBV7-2	CASSVLGPAETQYF	TGTGCCAGCAGCGTGTTAGGTCCTGCGGAGACCCAGTACTTC
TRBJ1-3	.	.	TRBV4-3	CASSQDTGGNTIYF	TGCGCCAGCAGCCAAGATACAGGGGGAAACACCATATATTTT
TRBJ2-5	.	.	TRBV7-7	CASSPGTQSQETQYF	TGTGCTAGCAGCCCCGGGACCCAGTCCCAAGAGACCCAGTACTTC
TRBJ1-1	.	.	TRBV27	CASINLGGTEAFF	TGTGCCAGCATCAACCTGGGGGGGACTGAAGCTTTCTTT
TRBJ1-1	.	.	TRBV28	CASIGPSGGTTEAFF	TGTGCCAGCATCGGGCCCTCTGGGGGGACGACTGAAGCTTTCTTT
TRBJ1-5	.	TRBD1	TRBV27	CASSTRDRGSNQPQHF	TGTGCCAGCAGTACCCGGGACAGGGGTAGCAATCAGCCCCAGCATTTT
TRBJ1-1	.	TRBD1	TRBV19	CASRATGAEAFF	TGTGCCAGTAGAGCTACAGGGGCCGAAGCTTTCTTT
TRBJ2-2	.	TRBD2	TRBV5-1	CASSLLAGPNTGELFF	TGCGCCAGCAGCCTTCTAGCGGGGCCAAACACCGGGGAGCTGTTTTTT
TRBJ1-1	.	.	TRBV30	CAWRYPGQLNTEAFF	TGTGCCTGGAGATACCCAGGGCAACTGAACACTGAAGCTTTCTTT
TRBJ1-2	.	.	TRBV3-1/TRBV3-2	CASSFTVTRGYTF	TGTGCCAGCAGCTTTACGGTGACACGAGGCTACACCTTC
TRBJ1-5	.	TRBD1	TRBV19	CASGRTGGSNQPQHF	TGTGCCAGTGGTAGGACAGGGGGAAGCAATCAGCCCCAGCATTTT
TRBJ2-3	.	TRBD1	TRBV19	CASSWDRSRTDTQYF	TGTGCCAGTAGTTGGGACAGGTCCCGCACAGATACGCAGTATTTT
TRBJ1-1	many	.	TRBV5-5	CASSLAHLVALAEAFF	TGTGCCAGCAGCTTGGCACACTTGGTGGCTTTGGCTGAAGCTTTCTTT
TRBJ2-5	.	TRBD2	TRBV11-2	CASSSLGAGGFETQYF	TGTGCCAGCAGCTCCCTAGGAGCGGGGGGGTTTGAGACCCAGTACTTC
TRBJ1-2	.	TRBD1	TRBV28	CASSLEGGLNYGYTF	TGTGCCAGCAGCCTGGAAGGGGGCCTTAACTATGGCTACACCTTC
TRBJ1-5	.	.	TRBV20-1	CSASLGPNQPQHF	TGCAGTGCTAGTCTCGGGCCCAATCAGCCCCAGCATTTT
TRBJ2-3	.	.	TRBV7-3	CASSVDRVGTQYF	TGTGCCAGCAGCGTGGACAGAGTGGGTACGCAGTATTTT
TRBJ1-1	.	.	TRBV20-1	CSARGNTEAFF	TGCAGTGCCAGGGGTAACACTGAAGCTTTCTTT
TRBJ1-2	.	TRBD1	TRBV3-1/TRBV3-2	CASMDRGNYGYTF	TGTGCCAGCATGGACAGGGGGAACTATGGCTACACCTTC
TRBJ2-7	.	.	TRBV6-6	CASQTGALEQYF	TGTGCCAGCCAAACGGGGGCCCTCGAGCAGTACTTC
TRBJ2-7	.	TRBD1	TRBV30	CAWKKGQASYEQYF	TGTGCCTGGAAAAAGGGACAGGCTTCCTACGAGCAGTACTTC
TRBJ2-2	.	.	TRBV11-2	CASSLRWEQNTGELFF	TGTGCCAGCAGTTTACGTTGGGAACAGAACACCGGGGAGCTGTTTTTT
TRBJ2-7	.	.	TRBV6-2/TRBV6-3	CASSSDIYEQYF	TGTGCCAGCAGTTCGGACATTTACGAGCAGTACTTC
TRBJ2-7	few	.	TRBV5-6	CASSPLGAANEQYF	TGTGCCAGCAGCCCTCTGGGGGCGGCGAACGAGCAGTACTTC
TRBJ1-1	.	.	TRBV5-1	CASSLGQVESTEAFF	TGCGCCAGCAGCTTGGGACAGGTAGAATCGACTGAAGCTTTCTTT
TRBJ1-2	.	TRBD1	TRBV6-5	CASTLGTGVGYTF	TGTGCCAGCACCCTTGGGACAGGGGTTGGCTACACCTTC
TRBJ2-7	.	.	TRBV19	CASSSHSNRVSEQYF	TGTGCCAGTAGTTCCCACTCTAACAGGGTCAGCGAGCAGTACTTC